What follows describes a single T cell receptor beta chain. The sample holds many counts of this clonotype. Its antigen remains undetermined. Base qualities are not recorded, but no much larger clone differs from it by a single base. The germline V gene gives CDR1 as SGDLS and CDR2 as YYNGEE. Trimmed from V: 1 base; trimmed from J: 4 bases; junction bases lacking a gene match: 4. Its CDR3 holds 14 amino acids, cysteine through phenylalanine. The only DNA kept is the CDR3, 42 bases in frame from the first base. Hyperthyroidism patients were newly diagnosed, were aged 18 to 65 years, and had a disease duration under 2 months. Anyone with other autoimmune diseases, uncontrolled infections, pregnancy or lactation was excluded from the study. Diagnosis was based on clinical symptoms, serum thyroxine, TRAb, thyroid ultrasound and orbital computed tomography. Total RNA was extracted with Trizol reagent and quality-checked on an Agilent 2100 Bioanalyzer.

For repertoire sequencing, the TCR beta CDR3 regions were amplified from RNA transcripts. The first round was an RT-PCR using HTBI primers with the Qiagen OneStep RT-PCR kit, and this first round was followed by a second-round multiplex PCR, then size selection and purification. Libraries were sequenced paired-end with 100 bp reads on an Illumina HiSeq2000. The original pipeline was this. Reads were processed with SOAPnuke, discarding reads with adapters, uncalled bases, mean Phred below 15, or no exact constant-primer or identifier match. COPE v1.2.5 was used to merge high-quality paired reads. Each unique nucleotide sequence was treated as a clonotype, and MiTCR v1.1 was used to align the clonotypes to the IMGT TRB V, D and J references. The analysis was limited to V-J combinations with a frequency above 0.0001, which together covered more than 99% of repertoires. For each V-J combination, a TCR clonal expansion and chaos score was defined as the ratio of F50 clonal expansion to chaos observed in the TCRdist matrix. Welch's t-statistics and random forest were used to reduce the features to about a dozen V-J combinations, which were then used as input to a naive Bayes classifier. The similarity between thyroid and blood repertoires was quantified using the Morisita-Horn index. TCRdb trimmed the raw reads at Q25, called clones with MiXCR and kept productive beta chains. Identical CDR3 protein sequences are pooled into one entry, listed with their most common genes and DNA. TCRdb's processing, not the authors' own work, is the source of the V and J calls. Counted in this sample were roughly 1.1 million distinct CDR3 sequences; about 38% of them appeared once. Of the sample, around 10% falls within the top ten clones.

The sample is drawn from a study of Graves' ophthalmopathy and Graves' hyperthyroidism (dated by TCRdb to the late 2010s). In the study overall: A patient counted as having stable hyperthyroidism if there was no progression to ophthalmopathy within 18 months of follow-up. To tell Graves' ophthalmopathy apart from Graves' hyperthyroidism, and to predict which patients would progress to ophthalmopathy, the study relied on TCR beta repertoire signatures. To explore V-J signatures that distinguish ophthalmopathy from hyperthyroidism, a discovery set of around 100 patients was enrolled, made up of around 40 with ophthalmopathy and 57 with stable hyperthyroidism. An independent validation cohort comprised some 19 hyperthyroidism patients and 15 to 17 patients who later progressed from hyperthyroidism to ophthalmopathy. T-cell repertoires of thyroid tissue and blood were compared in five or six hyperthyroidism patients. In total, 120 to 150 blood samples were TCR-sequenced: approximately 42 ophthalmopathy, approximately 75 hyperthyroidism and some 17 hyperthyroidism-to-ophthalmopathy patients. After sampling, hyperthyroidism patients received methimazole starting at 30 mg daily, and ophthalmopathy patients received high-dose intravenous methylprednisolone. Here is what the overall study found, with its caveats: In validation, the model predicted ophthalmopathy progression with about 71% sensitivity and roughly 72% specificity; fewer than 15 predicted patients were CT-confirmed with GO in a median of approximately 6.2 months. Sample size was not predetermined statistically, and investigators were not blinded to group allocation. Ophthalmopathy was separated from stable hyperthyroidism by the 13-signature model with more than 85% sensitivity and around 81% specificity in cross-validation and with 80%/75% in the test set. Most expanded thyroid clonotypes with frequency above 0.001 were also detected in blood, suggesting blood repertoires may reflect the thyroid immune response.

Sequencing was done on a sample of peripheral blood or thyroid tissue (not recorded which). The rearranged chain carries TRBV9 and TRBJ2-7; the central 8 bases match TRBD1. The clonotype originates from an adult man with Graves' hyperthyroidism. The sequence in DNA is TGTGCCAGCAGCGTACAGGGGGCATCTTACGAGCAGTACTTC. Translated, this gives CASSVQGASYEQYF.